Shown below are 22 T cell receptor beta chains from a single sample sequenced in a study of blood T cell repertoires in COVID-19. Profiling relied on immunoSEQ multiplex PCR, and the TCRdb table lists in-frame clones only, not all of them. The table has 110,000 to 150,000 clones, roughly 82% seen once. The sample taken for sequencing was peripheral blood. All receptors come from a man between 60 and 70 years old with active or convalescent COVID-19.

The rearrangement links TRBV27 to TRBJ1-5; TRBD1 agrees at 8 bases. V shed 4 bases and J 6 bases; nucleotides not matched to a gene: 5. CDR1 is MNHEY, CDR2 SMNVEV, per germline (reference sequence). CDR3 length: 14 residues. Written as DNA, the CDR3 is TGTGCCAGCAGTTACAGGGGGAACGGTCAGCCCCAGCATTTT. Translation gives CASSYRGNGQPQHF.

The DNA of the CDR3 is TGCGCCACCGGGACAGGGATGTCTAGCTCTGGGGCCAACGTCCTGACTTTC. Protein sequence: CATGTGMSSSGANVLTF. The chain has TRBV5-1 and TRBJ2-6, with 9 bases aligning to TRBD1. The ends lost 9 bases at V and 0 bases at J; junction bases unmatched: 10. Germline V gives CDR1 SGHRS, CDR2 YFSETQ. The CDR3 consists of 17 residues.

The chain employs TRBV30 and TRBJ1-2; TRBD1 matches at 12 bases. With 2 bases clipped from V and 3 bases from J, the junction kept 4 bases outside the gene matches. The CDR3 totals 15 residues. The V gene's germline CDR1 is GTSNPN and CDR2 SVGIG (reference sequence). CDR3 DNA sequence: TGTGCCTGGAGTCCTGGGACAGGGGGCTACTATGGCTACACCTTC. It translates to CAWSPGTGGYYGYTF.

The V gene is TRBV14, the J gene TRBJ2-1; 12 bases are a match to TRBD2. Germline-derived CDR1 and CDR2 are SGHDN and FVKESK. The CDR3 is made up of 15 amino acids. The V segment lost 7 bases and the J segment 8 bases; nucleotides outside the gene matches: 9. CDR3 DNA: TGTGCCAGCAAGAGACTAGCGGGAGAGTTTGATGAGCAGTTCTTC. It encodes CASKRLAGEFDEQFF. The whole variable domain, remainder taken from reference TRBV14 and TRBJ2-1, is EAGVTQFPSHSVIEKGQTVTLRCDPISGHDNLYWYRRVMGKEIKFLLHFVKESKQDESGMPNNRFLAERTGGTYSTLKVQPAELEDSGVYFCASKRLAGEFDEQFFGPGTRLTVL.

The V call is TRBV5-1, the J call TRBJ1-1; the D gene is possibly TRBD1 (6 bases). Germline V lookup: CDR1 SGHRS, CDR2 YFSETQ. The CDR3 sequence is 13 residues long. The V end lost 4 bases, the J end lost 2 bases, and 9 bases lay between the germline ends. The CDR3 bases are TGCGCCAGCAGCGGGACAAAAAACACTGAAGCTTTCTTT. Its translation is CASSGTKNTEAFF.

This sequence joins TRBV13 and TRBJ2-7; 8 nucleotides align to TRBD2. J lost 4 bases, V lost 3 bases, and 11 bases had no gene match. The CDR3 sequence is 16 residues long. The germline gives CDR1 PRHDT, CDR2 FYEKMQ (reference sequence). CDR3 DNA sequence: TGTGCCAGCAGCTTTACCCGGGGACTAGATCTATACGAGCAGTACGTC. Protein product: CASSFTRGLDLYEQYV.

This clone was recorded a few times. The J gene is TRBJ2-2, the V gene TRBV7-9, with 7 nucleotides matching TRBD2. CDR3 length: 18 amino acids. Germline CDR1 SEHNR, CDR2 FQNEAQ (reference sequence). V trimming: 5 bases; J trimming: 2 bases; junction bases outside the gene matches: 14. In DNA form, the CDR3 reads TGTGCCAGCAGCCCTCGCCGGGCGGGAGACCTCAACACCGGGGAGCTGTTTTTT. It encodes CASSPRRAGDLNTGELFF. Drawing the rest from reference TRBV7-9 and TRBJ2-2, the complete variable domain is DTGVSQNPRHKITKRGQNVTFRCDPISEHNRLYWYRQTLGQGPEFLTYFQNEAQLEKSRLLSDRFSAERPKGSFSTLEIQRTEQGDSAMYLCASSPRRAGDLNTGELFFGEGSRLTVL.

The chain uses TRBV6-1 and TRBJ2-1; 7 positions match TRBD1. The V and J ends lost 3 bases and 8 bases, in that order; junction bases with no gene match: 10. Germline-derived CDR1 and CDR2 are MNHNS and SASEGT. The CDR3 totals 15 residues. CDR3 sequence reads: CASSERGQVTDEQFF. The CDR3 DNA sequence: TGTGCCAGCAGTGAGAGGGGGCAGGTCACCGATGAGCAGTTCTTC.

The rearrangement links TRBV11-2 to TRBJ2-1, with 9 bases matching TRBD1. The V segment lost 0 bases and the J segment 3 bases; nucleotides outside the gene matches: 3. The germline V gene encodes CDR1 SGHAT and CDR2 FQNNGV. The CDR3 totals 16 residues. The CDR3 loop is CASSLERGQGYNEQFF. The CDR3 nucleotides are TGTGCCAGCAGCTTAGAAAGGGGACAGGGCTACAATGAGCAGTTCTTC.

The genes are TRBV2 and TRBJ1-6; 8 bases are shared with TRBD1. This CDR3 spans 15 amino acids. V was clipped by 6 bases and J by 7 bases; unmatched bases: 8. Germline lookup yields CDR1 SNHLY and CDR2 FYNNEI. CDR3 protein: CASSEDRAVNSPLHF. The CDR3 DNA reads TGTGCCAGCAGCGAGGACAGGGCCGTGAATTCACCCCTCCACTTT.

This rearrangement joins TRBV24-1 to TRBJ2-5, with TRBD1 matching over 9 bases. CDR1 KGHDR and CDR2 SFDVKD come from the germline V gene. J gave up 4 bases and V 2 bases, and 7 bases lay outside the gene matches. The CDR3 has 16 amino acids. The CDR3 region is CATSDSGTGSGETQYF. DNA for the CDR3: TGTGCCACCAGTGATTCCGGGACAGGGAGCGGAGAGACCCAGTACTTC.

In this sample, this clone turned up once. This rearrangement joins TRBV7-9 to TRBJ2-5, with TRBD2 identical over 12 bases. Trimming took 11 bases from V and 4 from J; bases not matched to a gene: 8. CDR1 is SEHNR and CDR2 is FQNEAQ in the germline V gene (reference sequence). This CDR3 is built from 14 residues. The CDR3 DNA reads TGTGCCTCCTTCCCTAGCGGGGGGGCAGAGACCCAGTACTTC. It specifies CASFPSGGAETQYF.

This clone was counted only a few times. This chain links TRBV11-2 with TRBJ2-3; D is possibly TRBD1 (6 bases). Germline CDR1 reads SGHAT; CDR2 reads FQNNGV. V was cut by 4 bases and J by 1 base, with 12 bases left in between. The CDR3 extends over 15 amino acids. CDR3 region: CASSSHRERTDTQYF. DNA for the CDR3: TGTGCCAGCAGCTCGCACAGGGAACGCACAGATACGCAGTATTTT.

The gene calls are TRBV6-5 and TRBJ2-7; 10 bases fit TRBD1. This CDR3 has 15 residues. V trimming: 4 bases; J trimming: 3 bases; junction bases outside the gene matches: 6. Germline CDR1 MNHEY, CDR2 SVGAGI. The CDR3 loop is CASSWGTGVVYEQYV. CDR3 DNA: TGTGCCAGCAGTTGGGGGACAGGGGTTGTCTACGAGCAGTACGTC.

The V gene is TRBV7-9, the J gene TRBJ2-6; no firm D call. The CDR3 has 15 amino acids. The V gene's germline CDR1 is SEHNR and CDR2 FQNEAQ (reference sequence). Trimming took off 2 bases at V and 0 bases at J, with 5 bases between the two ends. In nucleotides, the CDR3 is TGTGCCAGCAGCTTACGTGTCTCTGGGGCCAACGTCCTGACTTTC. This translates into CASSLRVSGANVLTF.

The CDR3 loop is CASSPRLAKNEQFF. As DNA, the CDR3 is TGTGCCAGCAGCCCCCGACTAGCGAAAAATGAGCAGTTCTTC. The chain employs TRBV6-2 or TRBV6-3 and TRBJ2-1, with TRBD2 matching over 8 bases. Germline CDR1 is MNHEY and CDR2 is SVGEGT. V gave up 6 bases and J gave up 7 bases; unmatched junction bases: 8. CDR3 length: 14 residues.

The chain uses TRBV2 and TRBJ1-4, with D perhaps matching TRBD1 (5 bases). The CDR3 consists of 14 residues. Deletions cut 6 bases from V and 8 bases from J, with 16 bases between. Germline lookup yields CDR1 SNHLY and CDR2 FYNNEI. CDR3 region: CASRYSTGDEKLFF. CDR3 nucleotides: TGTGCCAGCAGATACTCAACAGGAGACGAAAAACTGTTTTTT.

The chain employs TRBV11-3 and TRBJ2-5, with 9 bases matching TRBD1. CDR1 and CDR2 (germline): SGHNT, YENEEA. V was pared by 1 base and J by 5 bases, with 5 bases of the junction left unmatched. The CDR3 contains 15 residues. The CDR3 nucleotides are TGTGCCAGCAGCTTAGGAACAGGGGGCGCGGAGACCCAGTACTTC. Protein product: CASSLGTGGAETQYF.

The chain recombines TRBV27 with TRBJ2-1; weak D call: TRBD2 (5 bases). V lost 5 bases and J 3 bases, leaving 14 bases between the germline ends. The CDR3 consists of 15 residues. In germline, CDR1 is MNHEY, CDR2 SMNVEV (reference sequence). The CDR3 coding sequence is TGTGCCAGCAGTAGCCAAGGTGGAGGCTACAATGAGCAGTTCTTC. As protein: CASSSQGGGYNEQFF.

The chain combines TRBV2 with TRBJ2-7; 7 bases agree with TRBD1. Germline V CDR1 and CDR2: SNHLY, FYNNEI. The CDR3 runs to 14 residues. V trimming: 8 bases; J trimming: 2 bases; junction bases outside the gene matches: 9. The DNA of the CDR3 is TGTGCCAGCGATTACAGGGGCGGAACCTACGAGCAGTACTTC. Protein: CASDYRGGTYEQYF.

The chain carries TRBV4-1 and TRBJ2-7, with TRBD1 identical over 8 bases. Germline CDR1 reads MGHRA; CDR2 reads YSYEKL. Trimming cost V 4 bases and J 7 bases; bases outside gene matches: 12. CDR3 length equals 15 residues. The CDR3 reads CASSPGQADLGEQYF. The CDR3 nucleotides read TGCGCCAGCAGCCCGGGACAGGCTGACCTAGGGGAGCAGTACTTC.

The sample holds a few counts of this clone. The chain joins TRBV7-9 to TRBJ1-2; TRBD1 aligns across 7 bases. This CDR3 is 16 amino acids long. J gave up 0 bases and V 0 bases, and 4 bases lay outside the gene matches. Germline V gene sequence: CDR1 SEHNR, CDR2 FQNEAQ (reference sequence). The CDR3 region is CASSLAGTETNYGYTF. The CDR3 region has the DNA TGTGCCAGCAGCTTAGCTGGGACAGAGACTAACTATGGCTACACCTTC.